The 22 T cell receptor beta chains in this list originate from one sample, sequenced in a study of blood T cell repertoires in COVID-19. Sequencing used immunoSEQ multiplex PCR; TCRdb keeps in-frame clones, though not all of them. The repertoire has 140,000 to 150,000 clones, 75% to 85% of them found once; the top ten carry roughly 3.6%. Sample: peripheral blood. The receptors derive from a man between 65 and 80 years old who had recovered from COVID-19.

This clone was observed at least ten times. The chain combines TRBV5-4 with TRBJ1-2; D unresolved. Germline CDR1 and CDR2: SGHNT and YYREEE (reference sequence). The CDR3 has 12 residues. The germline V and J ends were trimmed by 4 bases and 6 bases, with 10 bases remaining between them. CDR3: CASSQRRDGYTF. CDR3 DNA: TGTGCCAGCAGCCAAAGGAGGGATGGCTACACCTTC.

DNA for the CDR3: TGTGCCAGCAGCCATGAACTCAACCAAGCCAAAAACATTCAGTACTTC. Protein product: CASSHELNQAKNIQYF. The V and J genes are TRBV3-1 (or the pseudogene TRBV3-2) and TRBJ2-4; D remains unclear. This CDR3 is built from 16 residues. The V gene's germline CDR1 is LGHDT and CDR2 YNNKEL (reference sequence). V was clipped by 3 bases and J by 0 bases, with 12 bases between them.

The chain combines TRBV7-2 with TRBJ2-2, with TRBD2 matching over 12 bases. V lost 1 base to trimming and J lost 7 bases; unmatched junction nucleotides: 10. The CDR3 consists of 18 residues. From germline, CDR1 is SGHTA and CDR2 FQGNSA. The CDR3 loop reads CASSLDPSGREQDGELFF. The CDR3 nucleotides are TGTGCCAGCAGCTTAGATCCTAGCGGGAGGGAGCAGGACGGGGAGCTGTTTTTT.

The chain combines TRBV5-6 with TRBJ2-7, with TRBD2 matching over 8 bases. Trimming at V came to 3 bases and at J to 2 bases, leaving 1 base not matched to a gene. CDR1 SGHDT and CDR2 YYEEEE come from the germline V gene. This CDR3 has 13 amino acids. The CDR3: CASSSGGTYEQYF. CDR3 DNA sequence: TGTGCCAGCAGCTCGGGGGGGACCTACGAGCAGTACTTC.

This chain links TRBV25-1 with TRBJ2-3; D unclear. Trimming took off 10 bases at V and 6 bases at J, with 8 bases between the two ends. CDR1 is MGHDK and CDR2 is SYGVNS in the germline V gene. This CDR3 spans 10 amino acids. In DNA form, the CDR3 reads TGTGCCACCTATAAGGATACGCAGTATTTT. Translation gives CATYKDTQYF.

The chain has TRBV21-1 and TRBJ2-7; the D call TRBD2 from the table was never checked on the DNA. TRBV21-1 corresponds to a pseudogene. The CDR3 loop spans 15 amino acids. CDR3 DNA: TGTGCCAGCACCCACCGAGGCGGGAGCTCGGACGAGCAGTACTTC. Its translation is CASTHRGGSSDEQYF.

This rearrangement joins TRBV29-1 to TRBJ2-1; the match to TRBD1 covers 8 bases. This CDR3 is 14 amino acids long. The ends lost 0 bases at V and 6 bases at J; junction bases unmatched: 4. The germline CDR1 and CDR2 sequences are SQVTM and ANQGSEA. The CDR3 DNA follows: TGCAGCGTTGAAGACGGAACAGGGGGCAATGAGCAGTTCTTC. Translated, it gives CSVEDGTGGNEQFF.

CDR3 DNA sequence: TGTGCCTACGGGACAGGAAATGAAAAACTGTTTTTT. It is translated as CAYGTGNEKLFF. This rearrangement joins TRBV7-9 to TRBJ1-4; 8 bases match TRBD1. Germline V gives CDR1 SEHNR, CDR2 FQNEAQ (reference sequence). The junction had 4 bases not matched to a gene; V was cut back by 11 bases and J by 5 bases. This CDR3 comprises 12 residues. Looking up the rest from reference TRBV7-9 and TRBJ1-4 gives the full variable domain: DTGVSQNPRHKITKRGQNVTFRCDPISEHNRLYWYRQTLGQGPEFLTYFQNEAQLEKSRLLSDRFSAERPKGSFSTLEIQRTEQGDSAMYLCAYGTGNEKLFFGSGTQLSVL.

The V call is TRBV6-5, the J call TRBJ2-7; the D gene is possibly TRBD1 (6 bases). The CDR3 totals 15 residues. Trimming left V 1 base short and J 1 base short, with 11 bases between. From germline, CDR1 is MNHEY and CDR2 SVGAGI. DNA for the CDR3: TGTGCCAGCAGTTACTACCAGGGGTCATCCTACGAGCAGTACTTC. Translation: CASSYYQGSSYEQYF.

V usage is TRBV6-5 and J usage is TRBJ1-5; 7 bases match TRBD1. Germline trimming cut 6 bases from V and 4 bases from J; bases unmatched to any gene: 9. The CDR3 contains 15 residues. Per the germline V gene, CDR1 is MNHEY and CDR2 is SVGAGI. The CDR3 protein is CASRDPTGKNQPQHF. The CDR3 bases are TGTGCCAGCAGAGATCCGACAGGGAAAAATCAGCCCCAGCATTTT.

J is TRBJ1-1 and V is TRBV6-6; 7 bases are shared with TRBD1. Germline CDR1 reads MNHNY; CDR2 reads SVGAGI (reference sequence). The junction had 19 bases not matched to a gene; V was cut back by 5 bases and J by 1 base. This CDR3 comprises 19 residues. The CDR3 DNA follows: TGTGCCAGCAGTCCGAAAGTCCCCAATTACAGGGGTCCGAACACTGAAGCTTTCTTT. It yields the protein CASSPKVPNYRGPNTEAFF.

The V and J genes are TRBV5-4 and TRBJ2-1; D is possibly TRBD1 (6 bases). The V and J ends lost 3 bases and 2 bases respectively, with 12 bases between them. This CDR3 contains 15 residues. The germline V gene encodes CDR1 SGHNT and CDR2 YYREEE (reference sequence). The CDR3 region is CASSSTGSPYNEQFF. The CDR3 DNA sequence: TGTGCCAGCAGCTCCACAGGGTCCCCCTACAATGAGCAGTTCTTC.

This chain connects TRBV5-4 to TRBJ2-2; TRBD1 matches 7 bases. This CDR3 region has 17 residues. The V gene's germline CDR1 is SGHNT and CDR2 YYREEE (reference sequence). V gave up 4 bases and J gave up 2 bases; unmatched junction bases: 11. In nucleotides, the CDR3 is TGTGCCAGCAGCGTCGCTGACAGGGCCCTTAACACCGGGGAGCTGTTTTTT. It translates to CASSVADRALNTGELFF.

This chain uses TRBV5-1 with TRBJ2-2, with 14 bases that match TRBD2. The length of the CDR3 is 18 residues. The trim removed 0 bases at V and 4 bases at J, leaving 5 bases unmatched. Germline V gives CDR1 SGHRS, CDR2 YFSETQ. CDR3 sequence (DNA): TGCGCCAGCAGCTTGGGACTAGCGGGAGGGCCCGGCACCGGGGAGCTGTTTTTT. Protein product: CASSLGLAGGPGTGELFF.

This clone was picked up many times. The chain uses TRBV7-2 and TRBJ2-7; D gene ambiguous. V lost 4 bases, J lost 2 bases, and 12 bases lay in between. Germline lookup yields CDR1 SGHTA and CDR2 FQGNSA. This CDR3 has 14 residues. The chain's CDR3 is CASSSNRVAYEQYF. The CDR3 nucleotides read TGTGCCAGCAGCTCAAACCGGGTTGCCTACGAGCAGTACTTC.

The table lists this clone with a count of one. The chain carries TRBV5-1 and TRBJ2-2; 9 bases agree with TRBD2. The V gene's germline CDR1 is SGHRS and CDR2 YFSETQ. The CDR3 has 16 amino acids. V lost 4 bases to trimming and J lost 0 bases; unmatched junction nucleotides: 4. CDR3: CASSPTSGPNTGELFF. CDR3 in DNA: TGCGCCAGCAGCCCGACTAGCGGCCCGAACACCGGGGAGCTGTTTTTT. The full variable domain, completed using reference TRBV5-1 and TRBJ2-2, is KAGVTQTPRYLIKTRGQQVTLSCSPISGHRSVSWYQQTPGQGLQFLFEYFSETQRNKGNFPGRFSGRQFSNSRSEMNVSTLELGDSALYLCASSPTSGPNTGELFFGEGSRLTVL.

The table lists this clone with a few counts. The gene calls are TRBV5-8 and TRBJ1-2, with TRBD1 matching 7 bases. Germline CDR1 SGHTS, CDR2 YDEGEE. With V trimmed by 5 bases and J by 4 bases, 8 bases remained unmatched. The CDR3 contains 14 residues. The chain's CDR3 is CASRFKGGGYGYTF. CDR3 DNA sequence: TGTGCCAGCAGATTTAAAGGGGGCGGCTATGGCTACACCTTC.

The chain uses TRBV3-1 (or the pseudogene TRBV3-2) and TRBJ2-2; TRBD2 aligns across 9 bases. The CDR3 covers 19 residues. Germline V lookup: CDR1 LGHDT, CDR2 YNNKEL (reference sequence). Trimming took 0 bases from V and 9 from J; bases not matched to a gene: 17. Written as DNA, the CDR3 is TGTGCCAGCAGCCAAGACCCGGAAACATACATAGCGGGAGTATGGGAGCTGTTTTTT. Translation gives CASSQDPETYIAGVWELFF.

This chain joins TRBV20-1 and TRBJ2-3, with 7 bases matching TRBD1. CDR1 and CDR2 from the germline V gene are DFQATT and SNEGSKA (reference sequence). The CDR3 is 16 residues long. J was trimmed by 4 bases and V by 3 bases; bases with no gene match: 13. CDR3 loop: CSASIPDRASPDTQYF. The CDR3 nucleotides read TGCAGTGCTAGTATCCCCGACAGGGCTAGCCCAGATACGCAGTATTTT.

The gene calls are TRBV6-2 or TRBV6-3 and TRBJ2-7; TRBD2 matches 7 bases. Per germline, CDR1 MNHEY and CDR2 SVGEGT. This CDR3 comprises 15 residues. V was pared by 2 bases and J by 2 bases, with 6 bases of the junction left unmatched. The CDR3 DNA is TGTGCCAGCAGTTACGGGGCTAGCGGCGCCTACGAGCAGTACTTC. This sequence encodes CASSYGASGAYEQYF.

The chain links TRBV5-4 to TRBJ2-3; unclear D gene. V dropped 3 bases and J dropped 5 bases, with 16 bases sitting between them. Germline CDR1 reads SGHNT; CDR2 reads YYREEE (reference sequence). The CDR3 consists of 15 residues. The DNA for the CDR3 is TGTGCCAGCAGCTCCGGAGTGGCCCGGTTAGATACGCAGTATTTT. Encoded protein: CASSSGVARLDTQYF.

Worth noting for this clone: Relative to the germline gene, one junction end is altered; a read error may explain this. J is TRBJ2-3 and V is TRBV6-5; D gene uncertain. This CDR3 has 13 amino acids. Germline-derived CDR1 and CDR2 are MNHEY and SVGAGI. CDR3 in DNA: TGTGCCGGCAGTTTGGCTGCAATTGATACGCAGTATTTT. It translates to CAGSLAAIDTQYF.